The clone carrying this T cell receptor (beta chain) was picked up many times. This sample was taken from a study of human T cells and chemical hapten exposure. TCRdb re-analysed the RACE reads in MiXCR, keeping a single row per CDR3 protein. The sample yields approximately 82,000 distinct CDR3 sequences, 6.5% to 8% seen once. V lost 5 bases and J lost 7; bases outside the gene matches: 3. The CDR3 is 12 residues long. Germline CDR1 ENHRY, CDR2 SYGVKD. Time point here: patch test 2, 6 weeks after DPC sensitization. Noted treatment: therapeutic diphenylcyclopropenone sensitization with weekly scalp DPC. Whole blood that had not been fractionated was the source of extracted total RNA.

The J gene is TRBJ1-1, the V gene TRBV10-3; 8 bases are a match to TRBD1. The source is a woman between 25 and 40 years old with alopecia areata. Some clones in this sample may be carry-over from other donors' samples. The sample was whole blood, taken in connection with sensitization to the hapten diphenylcyclopropenone (DPC). CDR3 sequence reads: CAISPGQGEAFF. The CDR3, as DNA: TGTGCCATCAGTCCAGGACAGGGTGAAGCTTTCTTT.